The 11 T cell receptor beta chains presented below share a single source sample, sequenced in a study of blood T cell repertoires in COVID-19. TCRdb's copy holds only in-frame clones and misses some; the assay was immunoSEQ multiplex PCR. Of 110,000 to 150,000 clones in the sample, around 80% are singletons; the top ten hold approximately 6%. Source material: PBMCs or T cells enriched from blood (not recorded which). The receptors were sampled from a woman aged 45-65 years who had recovered from COVID-19.

The gene calls are TRBV7-9 and TRBJ2-2; no clear D. The CDR3 spans 15 residues. The V end was cut by 6 bases, the J end by 1 base, with 12 bases between. CDR1 is SEHNR and CDR2 is FQNEAQ in the germline V gene (reference sequence). The CDR3 region is CASRPGTRNTGELFF. CDR3 bases: TGTGCCAGCAGACCAGGCACACGGAACACCGGGGAGCTGTTTTTT.

The J gene is TRBJ1-5, the V gene TRBV18; perhaps TRBD1 as D (5 bases). V was shortened by 5 bases and J by 0 bases, with 11 bases between the two germline ends. This CDR3 comprises 15 residues. Germline V CDR1 and CDR2: KGHSH, LQKENI. The CDR3 region has the DNA TGTGCCAGCTCAGCGACAGACAGTAGCAATCAGCCCCAGCATTTT. This encodes CASSATDSSNQPQHF.

The chain carries TRBV29-1 and TRBJ1-3; D not resolved. The CDR3 is made up of 15 amino acids. Germline assignment: CDR1 SQVTM and CDR2 ANQGSEA. The V end lost 4 bases, the J end lost 6 bases, and 19 bases lay between the germline ends. DNA for the CDR3: TGCAGCGTTGTGTGGGCACCCGCCGTGGAAAACACCATATATTTT. Protein product: CSVVWAPAVENTIYF.

CDR3 nucleotides: TGTGCCAGCAGCCACGCAGCCGGGTCCCTCGAGGGTGAGCAGTTCTTC. Amino acid sequence: CASSHAAGSLEGEQFF. This chain connects TRBV4-2 to TRBJ2-1; maybe TRBD2 (5 bases). CDR1 LGHNA and CDR2 YNFKEQ come from the germline V gene. The CDR3 has 16 amino acids. V was pared by 3 bases and J by 9 bases, with 21 bases between.

The V call is TRBV19, the J call TRBJ2-7; 9 bases are shared with TRBD2. Unmatched junction bases numbered 9, after V lost 4 bases and J lost 5 bases. The CDR3 contains 15 residues. CDR1 LNHDA and CDR2 SQIVND come from the germline V gene (reference sequence). CDR3 DNA: TGTGCCAGTAGTACAGGCGGGGGGGGGTACGACGAGCAGTACTTC. Translated, it gives CASSTGGGGYDEQYF.

The rearrangement uses TRBV5-4 and TRBJ2-3; a weak D match, TRBD2 (7 bases). Germline values: CDR1 SGHNT, CDR2 YYREEE (reference sequence). Trimming left V 4 bases short and J 3 bases short, with 15 bases between. CDR3 length: 15 amino acids. CDR3 nucleotides: TGTGCCAGCAGCCGCCCGGGGGGCAAGACAGATACGCAGTATTTT. This sequence encodes CASSRPGGKTDTQYF.

This chain uses TRBV5-4 with TRBJ1-2; D may be TRBD1 (6 bases). Germline V gene lookup returns CDR1 SGHNT and CDR2 YYREEE (reference sequence). Between the trimmed V and J ends, which lost 3 bases and 4 bases, there was a span of 19 bases. The CDR3 is 16 residues long. CDR3 loop: CASSWGQATTFYGYTF. DNA for the CDR3: TGTGCCAGCAGCTGGGGACAAGCCACCACTTTCTATGGCTACACCTTC.

The chain links TRBV18 to TRBJ1-5; a possible D gene is TRBD1 (6 bases). The V gene's germline CDR1 is KGHSH and CDR2 LQKENI. V lost 5 bases and J 1 base, leaving 15 bases between the germline ends. CDR3 length: 16 residues. The CDR3 reads CASSSDSIWSNQPQHF. CDR3 nucleotides: TGTGCCAGCTCATCGGACAGTATATGGAGCAATCAGCCCCAGCATTTT.

The chain links TRBV11-2 to TRBJ1-5; TRBD1 aligns across 12 bases. CDR1 is SGHAT, CDR2 FQNNGV, per germline. The ends lost 4 bases at V and 6 bases at J; junction bases unmatched: 4. This CDR3 contains 15 residues. The CDR3 region has the DNA TGTGCCAGCAGCTCAGGGACAGGGGGCTTTCAGCCCCAGCATTTT. It is translated as CASSSGTGGFQPQHF.

CDR3 loop: CASSSGQPNTEAFF. CDR3 coding DNA: TGTGCCAGCAGCTCGGGACAGCCTAACACTGAAGCTTTCTTT. This sequence joins TRBV5-5 and TRBJ1-1; the match to TRBD1 covers 7 bases. The ends lost 3 bases at V and 2 bases at J; junction bases unmatched: 4. The CDR3 spans 14 residues. Germline-derived CDR1 and CDR2 are SGHKS and YYEKEE (reference sequence).

The chain links TRBV3-1 (or the pseudogene TRBV3-2) to TRBJ2-3, with D hard to call. The CDR3 is 13 residues long. The V and J ends lost 2 bases and 2 bases respectively, with 5 bases between them. Germline-derived CDR1 and CDR2 are LGHDT and YNNKEL (reference sequence). The CDR3 reads CASSQLDTDTQYF. The CDR3 nucleotides are TGTGCCAGCAGCCAACTAGACACAGATACGCAGTATTTT.